The 19 T cell receptor beta chains presented below share a single source sample, sequenced in a study of T cell changes during pregnancy in multiple sclerosis. Produced via immunoSEQ multiplex PCR; TCRdb's table is partial and in-frame only. The sample includes 35,000 or so clones, approximately 91% of them seen just once. Sequenced material: peripheral blood, taken in the second trimester of pregnancy. These receptors all come from a female donor in good health, enrolled as a control in a pregnancy study.

V usage is TRBV19 and J usage is TRBJ1-5, with D possibly being TRBD1 (5 bases). The CDR3 runs 15 residues. Between the trimmed V and J ends, which lost 4 bases and 2 bases, there was a span of 12 bases. Looked up from germline, CDR1 is LNHDA and CDR2 is SQIVND (reference sequence). Written as DNA, the CDR3 is TGTGCCAGTAGTAGGGGGGGGGACGGCAATCAGCCCCAGCATTTT. This sequence encodes CASSRGGDGNQPQHF.

The J gene is TRBJ1-3, the V gene TRBV19; TRBD1 matches 10 bases. The germline V gene encodes CDR1 LNHDA and CDR2 SQIVND (reference sequence). The V and J ends lost 5 bases and 5 bases, in that order; junction bases with no gene match: 9. The CDR3 is 16 residues long. CDR3 protein: CASSSPRQGARNTIYF. CDR3 sequence (DNA): TGTGCCAGTAGTTCGCCACGACAGGGGGCAAGAAACACCATATATTTT.

The table lists this clone with a count of one. The chain's CDR3 is CASSIDGNTGNTIYF. CDR3 nucleotide sequence: TGTGCCAGTAGTATTGACGGGAATACTGGAAACACCATATATTTT. The chain employs TRBV19 and TRBJ1-3; D unclear. From germline, CDR1 is LNHDA and CDR2 SQIVND (reference sequence). V lost 3 bases, J lost 2 bases, and 11 bases lay in between. This CDR3 is built from 15 residues.

The chain joins TRBV27 to TRBJ1-1; TRBD1 is a possible D gene (5 bases). The length of the CDR3 is 15 residues. The germline CDR1 and CDR2 sequences are MNHEY and SMNVEV (reference sequence). Trimming removed 2 bases from V and 3 bases from J, with 13 bases in between. As DNA, the CDR3 is TGTGCCAGCAGTTTACAGGGTCTGTTGGACACTGAAGCTTTCTTT. Encoded protein: CASSLQGLLDTEAFF.

The rearrangement links TRBV15 to TRBJ1-5; D gene unclear. CDR1 and CDR2 from the germline V gene are LNHNV and YYDKDF (reference sequence). Trimming removed 0 bases at V and 4 bases at J, with 4 bases between. This CDR3 has 13 residues. The CDR3 protein is CATSRDRNQPQHF. The CDR3 DNA follows: TGTGCCACCAGCAGAGACCGGAATCAGCCCCAGCATTTT.

The CDR3 region is CASSVGTGNYEQYF. Here the CDR3 DNA reads TGTGCCAGCAGCGTAGGAACGGGTAACTACGAGCAGTACTTC. V gene TRBV9 combines with J gene TRBJ2-7; D is unclear. This CDR3 has 14 amino acids. Trimming removed 0 bases from V and 3 bases from J, with 10 bases in between. CDR1 SGDLS and CDR2 YYNGEE come from the germline V gene.

V and J are TRBV5-4 and TRBJ1-6, with TRBD1 matching 7 bases. CDR1 and CDR2 from the germline V gene are SGHNT and YYREEE (reference sequence). This CDR3 contains 15 residues. J lost 5 bases, V lost 2 bases, and 4 bases had no gene match. The CDR3 spells CASSFRGRDNSPLHF. Here the CDR3 DNA reads TGTGCCAGCAGCTTTAGGGGGCGCGATAATTCACCCCTCCACTTT.

The rearrangement joins TRBV12-5 to TRBJ1-2; D is unresolved. The CDR3 has 15 amino acids. Between the trimmed V and J ends, which lost 2 bases and 3 bases, there was a span of 13 bases. The germline V gene has CDR1 LGHNT and CDR2 FRNRAP. The CDR3 loop is CASGLTQRADYGYTF. The CDR3 DNA sequence: TGTGCTAGTGGTTTGACACAGCGGGCTGACTATGGCTACACCTTC.

V is TRBV5-6 and J is TRBJ2-2; 7 bases are shared with TRBD2. V gave up 0 bases and J gave up 3 bases; unmatched junction bases: 5. Germline CDR1 reads SGHDT; CDR2 reads YYEEEE. The CDR3 has 16 amino acids. The CDR3 DNA follows: TGTGCCAGCAGCTTGGCGGCGGGAGTGGACACCGGGGAGCTGTTTTTT. Translated, it gives CASSLAAGVDTGELFF.

The V call is TRBV4-3, the J call TRBJ1-5; no definite D call. The CDR3 contains 15 residues. Per germline, CDR1 LGHNA and CDR2 YSLEER. Trimming took off 0 bases at V and 0 bases at J, with 6 bases between the two ends. The CDR3 reads CASSQDKSSNQPQHF. The CDR3 nucleotides read TGCGCCAGCAGCCAAGATAAGAGTAGCAATCAGCCCCAGCATTTT.

This sequence joins TRBV11-2 and TRBJ2-7; D is ambiguous. V dropped 2 bases and J dropped 2 bases, with 10 bases sitting between them. The CDR3 covers 14 residues. Per the germline V gene, CDR1 is SGHAT and CDR2 is FQNNGV. CDR3 sequence: CASSLLRGPYEQYF. In DNA form, the CDR3 reads TGTGCCAGCAGCTTACTACGCGGTCCCTACGAGCAGTACTTC.

The J gene is TRBJ1-1, the V gene TRBV4-3, with D perhaps TRBD1 (6 bases). Trimming removed 0 bases at V and 4 bases at J, with 18 bases between. The V gene's germline CDR1 is LGHNA and CDR2 YSLEER. The CDR3 runs 17 residues. CDR3 sequence: CASSQDAATGFFTEAFF. Here the CDR3 DNA reads TGCGCCAGCAGCCAAGATGCCGCTACAGGGTTTTTCACTGAAGCTTTCTTT.

For the CDR3, the DNA is TGTGCCAGCAGCTTACGACAGTCCTACGAGCAGTACTTC. Amino acids: CASSLRQSYEQYF. V gene TRBV7-9 combines with J gene TRBJ2-5, with D tentatively TRBD1 (5 bases). With the DNA end fitting TRBJ2-7 better, the J assignment may be wrong. CDR1 SEHNR and CDR2 FQNEAQ come from the germline V gene (reference sequence). The CDR3 totals 13 residues.

This clone was picked up a small number of times. The chain couples TRBV11-3 to TRBJ2-1, with 13 bases matching TRBD2. The CDR3 length is 16 residues. With 6 bases clipped from V and 4 bases from J, the junction kept 6 bases outside the gene matches. Per germline, CDR1 SGHNT and CDR2 YENEEA. The CDR3 region is CASSHPGLAGYNEQFF. The CDR3 nucleotides read TGTGCCAGCAGTCACCCGGGACTAGCGGGGTACAATGAGCAGTTCTTC.

This clone was picked up one time. This rearrangement joins TRBV19 to TRBJ1-1; unclear D gene. CDR3 length: 15 amino acids. Germline V lookup: CDR1 LNHDA, CDR2 SQIVND (reference sequence). V lost 1 base and J lost 7, with 16 bases in between. In DNA, the CDR3 is TGTGCCAGTAGTATAGGGCCCGGGAGAACTATTGAAGCTTTCTTT. It translates to CASSIGPGRTIEAFF. Variable domain in full (rest from reference TRBV19 and TRBJ1-1): DGGITQSPKYLFRKEGQNVTLSCEQNLNHDAMYWYRQDPGQGLRLIYYSQIVNDFQKGDIAEGYSVSREKKESFPLTVTSAQKNPTAFYLCASSIGPGRTIEAFFGQGTRLTVV.

The chain links TRBV11-3 to TRBJ2-7, with 12 bases identical to TRBD1. CDR1 is SGHNT, CDR2 YENEEA, per germline. J was trimmed by 2 bases and V by 3 bases; bases with no gene match: 5. This CDR3 is 16 amino acids long. The CDR3 loop reads CASSLGTGGPPYEQYF. For the CDR3, the DNA is TGTGCCAGCAGCTTGGGGACAGGGGGCCCCCCCTACGAGCAGTACTTC.

The genes are TRBV6-5 and TRBJ2-1, with 12 bases matching TRBD2. V lost 5 bases to trimming and J lost 9 bases; unmatched junction nucleotides: 5. Per the germline V gene, CDR1 is MNHEY and CDR2 is SVGAGI. The CDR3 length is 14 residues. CDR3 in DNA: TGTGCCAGCAGTCAGACTAGCGGGAGTGCTGAGCAGTTCTTC. This translates into CASSQTSGSAEQFF.

The chain uses TRBV9 and TRBJ2-1, with TRBD2 matching over 11 bases. J was trimmed by 3 bases and V by 4 bases; bases with no gene match: 9. The CDR3 is 17 residues long. In germline, CDR1 is SGDLS, CDR2 YYNGEE. CDR3 sequence (DNA): TGTGCCAGCAGCACCCGACTAGCGGGATACGGCTACAATGAGCAGTTCTTC. The encoded protein is CASSTRLAGYGYNEQFF.

V gene TRBV5-4 combines with J gene TRBJ2-1, with TRBD2 matching 11 bases. CDR1 and CDR2 (germline): SGHNT, YYREEE (reference sequence). The CDR3 extends over 15 amino acids. V lost 4 bases, J lost 8 bases, and 8 bases stayed unmatched. The CDR3 DNA follows: TGTGCCAGCAGCCGAACTAGCGGGAGAGGCTATGAGCAGTTCTTC. Translated, it gives CASSRTSGRGYEQFF. The whole variable domain, filled in from reference TRBV5-4 and TRBJ2-1, reads ETGVTQSPTHLIKTRGQQVTLRCSSQSGHNTVSWYQQALGQGPQFIFQYYREEENGRGNFPPRFSGLQFPNYSSELNVNALELDDSALYLCASSRTSGRGYEQFFGPGTRLTVL.